This T cell receptor (beta chain) comes out of a study of blood T cell repertoires in COVID-19. Background on the study: Sites across the United States, Italy and Spain contributed samples from acute and convalescent COVID-19. Nucleic acid was either cDNA or gDNA, and it came from T cells, B-cell-depleted T cells, or PBMCs.

Seattle participants joined during active infection and were tracked over time. Trimming shortened V by 3 bases and J by 3 bases, and 18 bases separated the two germline ends. CDR3 length equals 15 residues. Germline CDR1 reads GTSNPN; CDR2 reads SVGIG (reference sequence). TCRdb's copy holds only in-frame clones and misses some; the assay was immunoSEQ multiplex PCR. The repertoire includes about 310,000 clones, roughly 89% of them detected once, and more than 0.85% sits in the top ten. The TCR comes from a woman between 40 and 50 years old with COVID-19, enrolled during active disease. The specimen sequenced was peripheral blood. V usage is TRBV30 and J usage is TRBJ2-7, with a tentative D call TRBD1 (6 bases). The DNA for the CDR3 is TGTGCCTGGAGAGGCCCGAGGCAGGGGCGCTACGAGCAGTACTTC. It specifies CAWRGPRQGRYEQYF.